This TCR beta chain was observed in a study of identical twins listed by TCRdb under 2016. With regard to the full study: The study deep-sequenced TCR alpha and beta repertoires from monozygotic twins, unrelated adults of various ages and cord blood to test whether fetal clonotypes persist. To rule out contamination, replicate twin experiments were performed at different times with different library preparation protocols.

V is shortened by 8 bases, J by 1 base, and the region joining them spans 12 bases. The germline V gene specifies MDHEN as CDR1 and SYDVKM as CDR2. The CDR3, from cysteine to phenylalanine, totals 15 residues. Of all the DNA, just the CDR3 is kept, 45 bases in frame from base 1. Only healthy Caucasian donors were included. Miltenyi CD45RO+ enrichment and human naive T-cell isolation kits were used to isolate memory (CD45RO+) and naive T cells from PBMC. The library relied on 5' RACE. Sequencing used an Illumina HiSeq 2000. A universal primer binding site was introduced by template switching, and a unique molecular identifier was present in the final cDNA, enabling accurate counting of TCR cDNA molecules. First-strand cDNA for TCR alpha and beta chains was synthesized from specific primers in the conserved constant-segment region. To control for contamination, every cDNA library was double barcoded, receiving both a SMART-Mk sample barcode and Illumina barcodes. TruSeq adapter sequences and Illumina sample barcodes were added in two successive PCR steps. Sequencing of the TCR alpha and beta cDNA libraries was done on the Illumina HiSeq platform using custom primers. The source study handled its data this way. Unique molecular identifiers were extracted from raw reads with MiGEC, and CDR3 positions were determined with MiXCR. Recombination models were inferred per individual with the repgenHMM and IGoR tools using an EM algorithm. Shared clonotypes were analyzed with the tcR package in R, and sharing was normalized by the product of cloneset sizes. Out-of-frame nonproductive sequences were analyzed to study raw recombination free of thymic and clonal selection effects. The public sequencing data were trimmed at Q25 with fastp and processed into clonotypes with MiXCR by TCRdb, which kept only in-frame beta chains. Every CDR3 protein is listed once, alongside the most common genes and DNA of its rows. TCRdb's processing, not the authors' own work, is the source of the V and J calls. This sample lists about 150,000 distinct CDR3 sequences; roughly 3.3% were detected once. 7% to 10% of the sample lies in the top ten.

General study outcomes and caveats: In monozygotic twins, recombination models systematically underestimated out-of-frame TCR alpha sharing, but the models matched the sharing seen between unrelated individuals. Zero-insertion analyses could be partly confounded by invariant T cells such as MAIT and iNKT, though diverse VJ usage argued against such confounding for most clonotypes. Because the same donors could not be followed over many years, the conclusions depended on cross-sectional statistical analysis. Excess twin sharing in beta out-of-frame sequences was weaker because fewer shared sequences lowered the signal-to-noise ratio. Fewer insertions were carried by abundant cord blood beta clonotypes, a similar but weaker trend appeared in young adult naive repertoires, and no such trend appeared in memory repertoires. Compared with coincidental sharing between unrelated individuals, an excess of low generation-probability sequences was observed among out-of-frame TCR alpha sequences shared between twins.

Turning to this clonotype: There is no known antigen for this receptor. The sample holds no much larger clone one base away, and base qualities are not on file.

The V gene is TRBV28 and the J gene is TRBJ2-6; the D segment cannot be called with confidence. This TCR came from a man between 18 and 29 years old in good health. The sequenced sample was memory T cells sorted from blood. Per the publication, the cell subset or site label means: CD45RO+ enriched T cells. The CDR3: CASRSYGSGANVLTF. The sequenced DNA is TGTGCCAGCCGATCTTATGGATCTGGGGCCAACGTCCTGACTTTC. When the CDR3 is completed using the reference TRBV28 and TRBJ2-6 genes on either side, the full variable domain is DVKVTQSSRYLVKRTGEKVFLECVQDMDHENMFWYRQDPGLGLRLIYFSYDVKMKEKGDIPEGYSVSREKKERFSLILESASTNQTSMYLCASRSYGSGANVLTFGAGSRLTVL.